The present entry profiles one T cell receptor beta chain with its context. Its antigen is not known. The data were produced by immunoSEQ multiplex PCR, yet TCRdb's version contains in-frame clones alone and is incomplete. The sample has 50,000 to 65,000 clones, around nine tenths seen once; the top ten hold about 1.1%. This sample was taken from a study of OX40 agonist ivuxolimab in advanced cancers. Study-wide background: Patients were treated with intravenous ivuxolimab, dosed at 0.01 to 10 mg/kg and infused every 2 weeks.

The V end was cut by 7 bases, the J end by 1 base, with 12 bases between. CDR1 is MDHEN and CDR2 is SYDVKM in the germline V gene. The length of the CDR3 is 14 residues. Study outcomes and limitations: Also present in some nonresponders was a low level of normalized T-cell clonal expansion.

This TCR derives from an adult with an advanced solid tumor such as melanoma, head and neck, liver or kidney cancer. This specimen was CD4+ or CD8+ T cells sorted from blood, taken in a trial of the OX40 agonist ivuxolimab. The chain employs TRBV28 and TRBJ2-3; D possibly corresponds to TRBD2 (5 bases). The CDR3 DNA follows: TGTGCCAGCACTAGCCCCCGCGGCACAGATACGCAGTATTTT. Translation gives CASTSPRGTDTQYF.